This T cell receptor (beta chain) was recovered during a study of T cells in tuberculosis (dated by TCRdb to 2017 to 2018). A note on the overall study: In the study, CD1B tetramers and high-throughput TCR immunosequencing were combined to characterize T cells specific for the mycobacterial lipid antigen glucose monomycolate (GMM). A South African clinical cohort compared IGRA-negative adolescents, IGRA-positive adolescents with latent tuberculosis and adults with active tuberculosis, around ten per group. PBMC from active tuberculosis patients were archived either before standard anti-tuberculosis treatment began or within 7 days of its start.

Broad study findings and their caveats: Smaller mean NN-distances to GMM-specific TCRs were observed in active tuberculosis TCR-alpha repertoires than in IGRA-negative controls, suggesting clonal expansion of GMM-specific TCRs. An accuracy of approximately 90% (AUROC approximately 0.93) was reached by a classifier using the diverse GMM-specific repertoire, compared with about 70% accuracy when GEM motif frequencies were used. Clinical samples were chosen by availability of cryopreserved specimens, and active tuberculosis cases were adults while controls were adolescents. The smaller NN-distances in active tuberculosis patients were driven in part by shorter CDR3-alpha lengths, while the difference seen for TCR-beta was not statistically significant.

TCR libraries were generated with the immunoSEQ multiplex PCR assay, using TCR-beta and/or TCR-alpha/delta assays for each sample. Amplified TCR libraries were sequenced on the Illumina high-throughput platform. As for the authors' bioinformatics: Clustering and dimensionality reduction relied on pairwise TCRdist distances among GMM-specific receptors from T cells that were either sorted ex vivo or expanded in vitro. Each clinical repertoire was assigned a mean NN-distance score, defined as the average TCRdist to the nearest 10% of tetramer-positive reference sequences. GEM TCR motif frequency was computed as the fraction of unique TCRs matching known GEM sequences by V/J usage and CDR3 length. Linear discriminant analysis with leave-one-out cross-validation, implemented in scikit-learn, was used to classify active tuberculosis. Imported from immuneACCESS, the table was reduced by TCRdb to in-frame sequences with V and J called. These copies leave out some clones; in studies compared against another copy, an unresolved V gene accounts for under half, and the cause of the remainder is not known. Clone size and the V and J calls come from that table; the DNA yielded D and trimming. This sample gives 30,000 to 40,000 clones in total; more than 85% of them show up just once. Together, the top ten hold about 2.4% of the sample.

Turning to this clone: Its antigen specificity is not known. Base qualities were left out, and no much larger clone turns up one base away.

The time point label of this sample denotes: new active TB diagnosis, blood taken before or within 7 days of starting treatment. The patients with active tuberculosis were newly diagnosed, HIV-seronegative South African adults aged 18 years or older. Confirmation of active tuberculosis was based on positive sputum smear microscopy and/or a positive M. tuberculosis culture. Immunosequencing of unsorted cryopreserved PBMC covered, on average, around 97,000 T cells per clinical donor. The clonotype was recovered from an adult with tuberculosis. Specimen: PBMCs, collected at tuberculosis diagnosis.

CDR3 loop: CASSALDGEEQFF. The nucleotide sequence reads TGTGCCAGCAGCGCCTTGGATGGGGAGGAGCAGTTCTTC. The chain links TRBV7-3 with TRBJ2-1; the D gene is perhaps TRBD2, from 5 matching bases. From the germline V gene, CDR1 is SGHTA and CDR2 is FQGTGA. V and J are truncated by 5 bases and 10 bases respectively, leaving an intervening sequence of 15 bases. The CDR3 goes from the cysteine to the phenylalanine over 13 residues. The read is trimmed to its CDR3 DNA, 39 bases read in frame from base 1.